This T cell receptor beta chain emerged from a study of neoadjuvant anti-PD-1 for oral cavity cancer. Study-level points and caveats: Treg/Th17 ratio rose with pretreatment blood and fell with post-treatment tumor TCRbeta clonality.

This clone was counted once. Its antigen is unknown. Assay: immunoSEQ multiplex PCR; the TCRdb copy retains only in-frame clones and omits some. The sample consists of about 72,000 clones, 80% to 90% of them appearing once. Sequenced here: PBMCs, sampled before nivolumab (anti-PD-1) treatment. The receptor comes from a person aged 35-79 years with oral cavity squamous cell carcinoma.

The CDR3 loop reads CASSIRLAGADTQYF. The CDR3 DNA reads as TGTGCCAGTAGCATTCGACTAGCGGGGGCAGATACGCAGTATTTT. This chain joins TRBV19 and TRBJ2-3; 12 bases are a match to TRBD2. The CDR3 length is 15 residues. Looked up from germline, CDR1 is LNHDA and CDR2 is SQIVND (reference sequence). Germline trimming cut 6 bases from V and 4 bases from J; bases unmatched to any gene: 5.